Listed here are 5 T cell receptor beta chains from one sample, sequenced in a study of T cell repertoires in cytomegalovirus infection (dated by TCRdb to between 2017 and 2020). The label giving this sample's treatment or condition can be read as: in vitro stimulation with specific CMV peptide epitopes to enrich CMV-specific T cells. TCRdb names Illumina HiSeq 1500 as the instrument used. In-frame beta chains were kept once TCRdb had trimmed the public reads at Q25 with fastp and called clones with MiXCR. Duplicate CDR3 protein sequences are folded into a single record with the most common DNA and genes. The sample data list 450,000 to 650,000 distinct CDR3 sequences, and almost 40% of these were observed just once. The top ten hold 48% of the sample. The antigens these receptors bind are not known. This specimen consisted of cultured PBMCs, obtained from culture after CMV antigen stimulation. The source of these receptors is a human donor in good health (CMV status not recorded). Some clones in this sample may be carry-over from other donors' samples.

The V call is TRBV6-2 or TRBV6-3, the J call TRBJ2-7, with 7 bases matching TRBD2. The germline V gene encodes CDR1 MNHEY and CDR2 SVGEGT. After removal of 6 bases from V and 5 bases from J, the junction contained 13 bases not matched to a gene. This CDR3 comprises 15 residues. The CDR3: CASSPLRGGSNEQYF. The CDR3 DNA follows: TGTGCCAGCAGCCCCCTACGTGGCGGGAGCAACGAGCAGTACTTC.

The table lists this clonotype with a count of one. A much more abundant neighbour one base away suggests this may be a read error. This chain uses TRBV6-8 with TRBJ2-2; D gene unclear. The CDR3 is made up of 11 amino acids. Germline V gene sequence: CDR1 MNHGY, CDR2 SAAAGT. V lost 6 bases, J lost 6 bases, and 5 bases lay in between. In nucleotides, the CDR3 is TGTGCCAGCAGATTTTCCGGGGAGCTGTTTTTT. Protein product: CASRFSGELFF.

V and J are TRBV2 and TRBJ2-3; D gene unclear. The germline V gene encodes CDR1 SNHLY and CDR2 FYNNEI. CDR3 length: 15 amino acids. V was cut by 4 bases and J by 0 bases, with 11 bases left in between. Here the CDR3 DNA reads TGTGCCAGCAGTGGTGACTCCGCTAGCACAGATACGCAGTATTTT. Translation gives CASSGDSASTDTQYF.

The chain has TRBV6-8 and TRBJ2-1; TRBD2 matches at 8 bases. This CDR3 comprises 15 residues. J gave up 2 bases and V 6 bases, and 6 bases lay outside the gene matches. From germline, CDR1 is MNHGY and CDR2 SAAAGT. The CDR3 nucleotides are TGTGCCAGCAGGGCCGCGGGGGGAGCCTACAATGAGCAGTTCTTC. This codes for CASRAAGGAYNEQFF.

This clonotype has a handful of counts. The DNA for the CDR3 is TGTGCCAGCAGTGCCCTGACAGGGGTGGGATATGGCTACACCTTC. Residues: CASSALTGVGYGYTF. J is TRBJ1-2 and V is TRBV6-5; 8 bases fit TRBD1. Trimming took 5 bases from V and 5 from J; bases not matched to a gene: 10. Germline values: CDR1 MNHEY, CDR2 SVGAGI. The CDR3 runs to 15 residues.